This T cell receptor (beta chain) was identified in a study of naive and memory T cell subsets. Study-wide findings and caveats: TCR counts from RNA may reflect activation-linked expression changes. Possibly reflecting memory cells re-expressing CD45RA, a few larger clonotypes occurred in naive repertoires, especially CD8. Clonotypes are single alpha or beta chains, not paired receptors.

Cells stained for CD3, CD4, CD8, CD45RA, CD27 and viability were sorted into four CD45RA/CD27 subsets. An equimolar mix of two oligonucleotides served as the beta constant-region primer for TRBC1 and TRBC2. Four rounds of PCR amplified the ligated cDNA using nested alpha and beta constant-region primers plus SP2. The cDNA 3' end received a ligated single-stranded oligonucleotide carrying the SP2 primer and a 12-nucleotide UMI. MiXCR was run by TCRdb on the UMI-ligation and nested PCR reads, yielding one entry per CDR3 protein. The data contain about 90,000 distinct CDR3 sequences, 10% to 12% of them singletons. The germline CDR1 and CDR2 sequences are SGHNT and YYREEE (reference sequence). The CDR3 has 15 amino acids. V lost 3 bases, J lost 7 bases, and 17 bases lay in between. This clonotype was observed many times. Its matching antigen is unknown.

The sample taken for sequencing was naive CD4+ T cells from blood. This clonotype was sampled from a human donor in good health. This chain connects TRBV5-4 to TRBJ2-1, with D possibly being TRBD2 (6 bases). CDR3 amino acids: CASSSGGGSLNEQFF. For the CDR3, the DNA is TGTGCCAGCAGCTCAGGTGGGGGGAGTCTGAATGAGCAGTTCTTC.